A single sample gave rise to the 9 T cell receptor beta chains below, sequenced in a study of blood T cell repertoires in COVID-19. Clones were sequenced by immunoSEQ multiplex PCR, and TCRdb holds only the in-frame ones, with some missing. The data contain some 95,000 clones, approximately 90% of them singletons. Sequencing was performed on peripheral blood. The source of these receptors is a human donor with active COVID-19. The donor label of this sample is uncertain.

The chain recombines TRBV9 with TRBJ1-2; 10 positions match TRBD1. The V gene end was trimmed by 1 base and the J gene end by 2 bases; junction bases not matched to a gene: 2. The CDR3 totals 15 residues. Germline loops: CDR1 SGDLS, CDR2 YYNGEE. In DNA, the CDR3 is TGTGCCAGCAGCGTAAGGACAGGGGGAAACTATGGCTACACCTTC. Translation gives CASSVRTGGNYGYTF. Combining the CDR3 with reference TRBV9 and TRBJ1-2 gives the whole variable domain DSGVTQTPKHLITATGQRVTLRCSPRSGDLSVYWYQQSLDQGLQFLIQYYNGEERAKGNILERFSAQQFPDLHSELNLSSLELGDSALYFCASSVRTGGNYGYTFGSGTRLTVV.

This chain joins TRBV5-4 and TRBJ2-7; 8 bases map to TRBD1. Germline lookup yields CDR1 SGHNT and CDR2 YYREEE (reference sequence). This CDR3 region has 15 residues. V lost 3 bases, J lost 0 bases, and 5 bases stayed unmatched. The CDR3 here is CASSSRTGSSYEQYF. CDR3 coding DNA: TGTGCCAGCAGCTCAAGGACAGGGAGCTCCTACGAGCAGTACTTC.

This clone has a single count. The CDR3 here is CASSQLAGGNYEQYF. The CDR3 DNA sequence: TGTGCCAGCAGCCAACTAGCGGGGGGTAACTACGAGCAGTACTTC. The V gene is TRBV7-9, the J gene TRBJ2-7; 12 nucleotides align to TRBD2. CDR1 SEHNR and CDR2 FQNEAQ come from the germline V gene (reference sequence). J gave up 3 bases and V 5 bases, and 5 bases lay outside the gene matches. The CDR3 sequence is 15 residues long.

The chain recombines TRBV6-5 with TRBJ1-4, with D uncertain. V was clipped by 6 bases and J by 5 bases, with 16 bases between them. Germline values: CDR1 MNHEY, CDR2 SVGAGI. The CDR3 consists of 15 residues. Written as DNA, the CDR3 is TGTGCCAGCAGCGCCGCTGGAGAACTAAATGAAAAACTGTTTTTT. It yields the protein CASSAAGELNEKLFF.

V gene TRBV3-1 (or the pseudogene TRBV3-2) combines with J gene TRBJ2-5; 10 bases line up with TRBD2. The V gene end was trimmed by 4 bases and the J gene end by 2 bases; junction bases not matched to a gene: 10. The germline V gene encodes CDR1 LGHDT and CDR2 YNNKEL (reference sequence). The CDR3 extends over 17 amino acids. CDR3 sequence (DNA): TGTGCCAGCAGCCCCCAGCTAGCGGGGGTAGGACAAGAGACCCAGTACTTC. Protein product: CASSPQLAGVGQETQYF.

The gene calls are TRBV5-1 and TRBJ2-7, with D possibly matching TRBD2 (6 bases). This CDR3 has 14 residues. The germline gives CDR1 SGHRS, CDR2 YFSETQ. V lost 0 bases to trimming and J lost 5 bases, with 12 bases between them. The CDR3 nucleotides read TGCGCCAGCAGCTTGGTTATTCGCGGGGACGAGCAGTACTTC. This gives the protein CASSLVIRGDEQYF.

This chain uses TRBV6-1 with TRBJ1-2; unclear D gene. Per germline, CDR1 MNHNS and CDR2 SASEGT. V lost 1 base and J 4 bases, leaving 10 bases between the germline ends. The CDR3 length is 14 residues. The CDR3 bases are TGTGCCAGCAGTGAAGGTGGCATCCTCTATGGCTACACCTTC. This translates into CASSEGGILYGYTF.

The rearrangement links TRBV7-2 to TRBJ2-3; D ambiguous. The CDR3 is 14 amino acids. V was cut by 1 base and J by 2 bases, with 7 bases left in between. CDR1 SGHTA and CDR2 FQGNSA come from the germline V gene. As DNA, the CDR3 is TGTGCCAGCAGCTTAGACGGGTCCACAGATACGCAGTATTTT. It translates to CASSLDGSTDTQYF.

This chain joins TRBV28 and TRBJ2-2, with D maybe TRBD1 (5 bases). Trimming shortened V by 3 bases and J by 6 bases, and 14 bases separated the two germline ends. Germline lookup yields CDR1 MDHEN and CDR2 SYDVKM. This CDR3 is 15 amino acids long. In DNA form, the CDR3 reads TGTGCCAGCAGTTTTGTAGGGGTTGATTCCGGGGAGCTGTTTTTT. Its protein product is CASSFVGVDSGELFF.